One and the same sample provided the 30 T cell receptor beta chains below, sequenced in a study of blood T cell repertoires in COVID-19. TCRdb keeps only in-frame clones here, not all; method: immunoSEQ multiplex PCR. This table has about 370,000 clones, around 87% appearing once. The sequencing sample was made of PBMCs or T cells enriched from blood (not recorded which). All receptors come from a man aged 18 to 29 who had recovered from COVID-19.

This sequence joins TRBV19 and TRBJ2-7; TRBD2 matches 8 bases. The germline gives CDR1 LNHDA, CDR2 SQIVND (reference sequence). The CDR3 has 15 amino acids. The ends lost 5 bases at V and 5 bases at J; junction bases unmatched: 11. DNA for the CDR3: TGTGCCAGTAGTTCGGTCGGCGGGAGGAAGCACGAGCAGTACTTC. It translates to CASSSVGGRKHEQYF. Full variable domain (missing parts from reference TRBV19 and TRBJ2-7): DGGITQSPKYLFRKEGQNVTLSCEQNLNHDAMYWYRQDPGQGLRLIYYSQIVNDFQKGDIAEGYSVSREKKESFPLTVTSAQKNPTAFYLCASSSVGGRKHEQYFGPGTRLTVT.

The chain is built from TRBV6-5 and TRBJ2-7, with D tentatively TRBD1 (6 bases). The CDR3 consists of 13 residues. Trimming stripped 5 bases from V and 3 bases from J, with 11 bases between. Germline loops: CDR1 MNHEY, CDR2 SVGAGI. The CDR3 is CASSRNRDYEQYF. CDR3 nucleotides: TGTGCCAGCAGTCGCAACAGGGACTACGAGCAGTACTTC.

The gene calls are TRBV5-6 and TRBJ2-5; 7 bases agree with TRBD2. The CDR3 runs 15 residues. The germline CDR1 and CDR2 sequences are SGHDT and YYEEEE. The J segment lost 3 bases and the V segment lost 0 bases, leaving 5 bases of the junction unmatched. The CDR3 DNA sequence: TGTGCCAGCAGCTTGGTGGCGGGAGCCGAAGAGACCCAGTACTTC. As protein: CASSLVAGAEETQYF.

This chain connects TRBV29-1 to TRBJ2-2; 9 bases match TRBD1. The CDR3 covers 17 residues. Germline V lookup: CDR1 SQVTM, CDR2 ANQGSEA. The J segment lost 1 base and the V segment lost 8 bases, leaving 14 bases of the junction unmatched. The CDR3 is CSPFGGRDRVNTGELFF. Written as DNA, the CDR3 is TGCAGCCCATTTGGTGGCCGGGACAGGGTGAACACCGGGGAGCTGTTTTTT.

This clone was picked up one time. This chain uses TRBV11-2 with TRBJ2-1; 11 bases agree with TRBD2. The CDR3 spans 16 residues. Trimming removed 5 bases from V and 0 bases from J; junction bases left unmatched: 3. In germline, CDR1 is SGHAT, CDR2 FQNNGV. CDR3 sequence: CASSRLAGTSYNEQFF. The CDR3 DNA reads TGTGCCAGCAGCCGACTAGCGGGGACCTCCTACAATGAGCAGTTCTTC.

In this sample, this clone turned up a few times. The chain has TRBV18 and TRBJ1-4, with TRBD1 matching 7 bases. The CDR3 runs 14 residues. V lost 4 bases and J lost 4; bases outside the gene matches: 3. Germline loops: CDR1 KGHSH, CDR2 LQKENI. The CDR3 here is CASSLRQGNEKLFF. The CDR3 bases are TGTGCCAGCTCACTGAGACAGGGTAATGAAAAACTGTTTTTT.

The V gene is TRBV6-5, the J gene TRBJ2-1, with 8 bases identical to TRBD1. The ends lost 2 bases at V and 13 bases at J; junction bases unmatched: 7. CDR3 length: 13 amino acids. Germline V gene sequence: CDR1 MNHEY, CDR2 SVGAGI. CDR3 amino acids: CASSYGGQVRQFF. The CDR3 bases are TGTGCCAGCAGTTACGGGGGACAGGTGCGACAGTTCTTC.

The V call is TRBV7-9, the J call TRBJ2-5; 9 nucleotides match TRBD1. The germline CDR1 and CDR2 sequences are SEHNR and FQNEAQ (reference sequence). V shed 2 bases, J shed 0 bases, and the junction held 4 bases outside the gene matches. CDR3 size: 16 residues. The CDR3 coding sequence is TGTGCCAGCAGCTTAAGGGGACAGGGTAACCAAGAGACCCAGTACTTC. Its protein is CASSLRGQGNQETQYF.

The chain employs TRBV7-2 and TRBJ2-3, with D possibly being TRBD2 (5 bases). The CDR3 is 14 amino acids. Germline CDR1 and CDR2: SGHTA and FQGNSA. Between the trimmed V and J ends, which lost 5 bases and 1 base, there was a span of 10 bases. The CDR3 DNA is TGTGCCAGCAGCCCCCCCGGGGGCACAGATACGCAGTATTTT. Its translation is CASSPPGGTDTQYF. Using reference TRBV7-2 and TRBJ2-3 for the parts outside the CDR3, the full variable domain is GAGVSQSPSNKVTEKGKDVELRCDPISGHTALYWYRQSLGQGLEFLIYFQGNSAPDKSGLPSDRFSAERTGGSVSTLTIQRTQQEDSAVYLCASSPPGGTDTQYFGPGTRLTVL.

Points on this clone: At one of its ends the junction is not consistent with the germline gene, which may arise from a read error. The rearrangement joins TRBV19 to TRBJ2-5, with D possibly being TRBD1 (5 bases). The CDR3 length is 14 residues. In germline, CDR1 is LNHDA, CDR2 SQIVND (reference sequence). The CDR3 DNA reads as TGTGCCAGTAGTGTGACAGCCGCCCAAGGGACCCAGTACTTC. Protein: CASSVTAAQGTQYF.

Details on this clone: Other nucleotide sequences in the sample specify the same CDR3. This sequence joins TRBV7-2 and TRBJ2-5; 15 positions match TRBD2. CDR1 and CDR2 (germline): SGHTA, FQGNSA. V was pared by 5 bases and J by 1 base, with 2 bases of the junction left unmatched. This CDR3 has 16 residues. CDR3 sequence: CASSTGLAGGQETQYF. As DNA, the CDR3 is TGTGCCAGCAGCACGGGACTAGCGGGAGGCCAAGAGACCCAGTACTTC.

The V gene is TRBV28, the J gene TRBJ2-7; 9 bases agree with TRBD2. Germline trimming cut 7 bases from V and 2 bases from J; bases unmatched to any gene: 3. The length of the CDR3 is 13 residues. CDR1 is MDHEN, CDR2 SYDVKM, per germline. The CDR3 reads CASNPSGAYEQYF. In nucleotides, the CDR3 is TGTGCCAGCAATCCTAGCGGGGCCTACGAGCAGTACTTC.

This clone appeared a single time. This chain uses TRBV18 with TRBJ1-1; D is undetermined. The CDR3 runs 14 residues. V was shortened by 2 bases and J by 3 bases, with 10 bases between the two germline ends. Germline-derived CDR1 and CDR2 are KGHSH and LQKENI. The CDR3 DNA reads TGTGCCAGCTCACCAGTCTCAGCGGACACTGAAGCTTTCTTT. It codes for CASSPVSADTEAFF.

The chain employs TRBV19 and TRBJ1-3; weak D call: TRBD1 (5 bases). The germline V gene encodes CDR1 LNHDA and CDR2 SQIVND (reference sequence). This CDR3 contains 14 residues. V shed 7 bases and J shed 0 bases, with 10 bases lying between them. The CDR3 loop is CASIPGLSGNTIYF. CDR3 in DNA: TGTGCCAGTATCCCGGGACTCTCTGGAAACACCATATATTTT.

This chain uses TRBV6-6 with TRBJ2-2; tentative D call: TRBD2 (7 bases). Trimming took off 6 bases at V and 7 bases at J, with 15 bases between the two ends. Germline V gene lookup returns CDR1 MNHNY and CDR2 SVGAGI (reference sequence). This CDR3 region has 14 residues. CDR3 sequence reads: CASSRGLTGGELFF. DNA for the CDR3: TGTGCCAGCAGCAGGGGACTAACGGGCGGGGAGCTGTTTTTT.

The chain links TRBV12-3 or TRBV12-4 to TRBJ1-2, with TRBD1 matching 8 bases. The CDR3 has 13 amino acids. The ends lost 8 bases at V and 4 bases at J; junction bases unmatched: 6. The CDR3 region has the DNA TGTGCCAGCTCGGCAGGGGGCACCTATGGCTACACCTTC. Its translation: CASSAGGTYGYTF.

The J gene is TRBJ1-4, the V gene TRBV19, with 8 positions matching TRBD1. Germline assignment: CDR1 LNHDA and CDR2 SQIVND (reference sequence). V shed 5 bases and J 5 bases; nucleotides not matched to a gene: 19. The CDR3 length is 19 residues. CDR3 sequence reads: CASSLPSAGGPIINEKLFF. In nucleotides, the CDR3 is TGTGCCAGTAGTCTCCCCTCCGCAGGGGGCCCCATCATAAATGAAAAACTGTTTTTT.

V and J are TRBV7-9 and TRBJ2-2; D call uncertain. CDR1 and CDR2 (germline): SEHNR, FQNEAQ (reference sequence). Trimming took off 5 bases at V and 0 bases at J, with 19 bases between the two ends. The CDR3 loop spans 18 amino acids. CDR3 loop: CASSPTRRLSANTGELFF. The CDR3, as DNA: TGTGCCAGCAGCCCTACGAGGAGACTCAGCGCGAACACCGGGGAGCTGTTTTTT.

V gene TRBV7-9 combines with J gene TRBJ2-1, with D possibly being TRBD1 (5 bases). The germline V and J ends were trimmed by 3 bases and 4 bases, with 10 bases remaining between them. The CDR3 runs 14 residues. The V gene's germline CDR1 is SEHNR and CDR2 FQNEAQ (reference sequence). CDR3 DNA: TGTGCCAGCAGCTTGGAGACAGATTACAATGAGCAGTTCTTC. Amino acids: CASSLETDYNEQFF.

The CDR3: CASSQDLGEAGYGYTF. The CDR3 DNA reads as TGTGCCAGCAGCCAAGATCTTGGGGAGGCGGGCTATGGCTACACCTTC. The rearrangement joins TRBV4-2 to TRBJ1-2; D remains ambiguous. The CDR3 is 16 residues long. V was pared by 0 bases and J by 4 bases, with 15 bases between. CDR1 and CDR2 (germline): LGHNA, YNFKEQ.

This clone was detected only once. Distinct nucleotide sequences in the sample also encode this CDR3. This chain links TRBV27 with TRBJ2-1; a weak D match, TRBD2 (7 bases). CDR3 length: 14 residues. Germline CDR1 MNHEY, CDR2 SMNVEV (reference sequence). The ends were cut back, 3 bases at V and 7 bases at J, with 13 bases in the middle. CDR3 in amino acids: CASSFGGPYNEQFF. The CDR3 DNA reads TGTGCCAGCAGTTTCGGGGGGCCTTATAATGAGCAGTTCTTC.

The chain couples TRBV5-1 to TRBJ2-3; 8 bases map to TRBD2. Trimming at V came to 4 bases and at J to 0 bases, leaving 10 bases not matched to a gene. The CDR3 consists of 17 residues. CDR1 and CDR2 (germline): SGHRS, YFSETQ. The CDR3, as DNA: TGCGCCAGCAGCCTCCGGGGAGCGGGGGCTAGCACAGATACGCAGTATTTT. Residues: CASSLRGAGASTDTQYF.

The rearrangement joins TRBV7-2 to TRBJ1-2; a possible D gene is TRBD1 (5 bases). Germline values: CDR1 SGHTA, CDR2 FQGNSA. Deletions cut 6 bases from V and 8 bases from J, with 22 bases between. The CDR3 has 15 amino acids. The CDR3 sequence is CASRGPGNSYGGYTF. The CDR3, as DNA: TGTGCCAGCAGAGGGCCAGGGAATTCCTATGGAGGCTACACCTTC.

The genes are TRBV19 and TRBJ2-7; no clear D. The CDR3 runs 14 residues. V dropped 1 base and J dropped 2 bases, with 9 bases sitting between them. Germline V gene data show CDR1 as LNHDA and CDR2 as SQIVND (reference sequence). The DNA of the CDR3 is TGTGCCAGTAGTATAGCTGACACAGCCTACGAGCAGTACTTC. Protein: CASSIADTAYEQYF.

CDR3 residues: CASSLSNSYNEQFF. CDR3 bases: TGTGCCAGCAGTTTATCTAACTCCTACAATGAGCAGTTCTTC. This chain links TRBV27 with TRBJ2-1, with unresolved D. The germline CDR1 and CDR2 sequences are MNHEY and SMNVEV (reference sequence). V lost 0 bases and J lost 0, with 3 bases in between. The CDR3 sequence is 14 residues long.

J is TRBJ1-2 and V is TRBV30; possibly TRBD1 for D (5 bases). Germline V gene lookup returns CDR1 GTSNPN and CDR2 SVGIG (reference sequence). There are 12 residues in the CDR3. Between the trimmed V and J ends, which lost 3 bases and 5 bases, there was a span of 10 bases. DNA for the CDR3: TGTGCCTGGAGCCTGGGGCAGTATGGCTACACCTTC. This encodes CAWSLGQYGYTF.

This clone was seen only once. The CDR3 nucleotides are TGTGCCAGCAGTTACTCGACCCGGGACAGGGATCACCTTAGCACAGATACGCAGTATTTT. It translates to CASSYSTRDRDHLSTDTQYF. The chain is built from TRBV6-2 or TRBV6-3 and TRBJ2-3, with TRBD1 matching over 9 bases. In germline, CDR1 is MNHEY, CDR2 SVGEGT. The CDR3 spans 20 residues. With V trimmed by 0 bases and J by 0 bases, 13 bases remained unmatched.

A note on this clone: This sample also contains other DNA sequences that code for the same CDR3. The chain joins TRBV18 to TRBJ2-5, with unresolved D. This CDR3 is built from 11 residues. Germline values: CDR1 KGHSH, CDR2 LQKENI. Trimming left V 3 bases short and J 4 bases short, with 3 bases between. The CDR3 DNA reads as TGTGCCAGCTCACCCGGAGAGACCCAGTACTTC. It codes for CASSPGETQYF.

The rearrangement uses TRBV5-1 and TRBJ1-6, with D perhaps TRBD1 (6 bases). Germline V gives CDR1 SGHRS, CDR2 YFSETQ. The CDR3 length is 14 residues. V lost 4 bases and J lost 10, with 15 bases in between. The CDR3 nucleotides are TGCGCCAGCAGCAAACTAAACGGACAGTCACCCCTCCACTTT. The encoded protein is CASSKLNGQSPLHF.

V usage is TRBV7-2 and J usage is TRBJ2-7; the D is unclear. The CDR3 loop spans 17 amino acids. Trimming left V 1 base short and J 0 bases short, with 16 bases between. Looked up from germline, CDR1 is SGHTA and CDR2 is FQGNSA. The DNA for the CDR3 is TGTGCCAGCAGCTTAGGGTTGCTTAGCCGTTACTCCTACGAGCAGTACTTC. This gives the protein CASSLGLLSRYSYEQYF.